Listed here are 32 T cell receptor delta chains from one sample, sequenced in a study of γδ T cells in repeated Plasmodium falciparum infection. TCRdb re-processed the multiplex PCR reads via CATT. The table shows 90,000 or so delta-chain clones, with 0.75% to 1% occurring only once. Bulk repertoires came from Vgamma9/Vdelta2+ or Vdelta2-negative gammadelta T cells flow-sorted from PBMC. The sample consisted of gamma-delta T cells from blood. The receptors here all came from a pool of human donors (malaria-infected and uninfected, not separated).

By share, this clone counts as medium-sized (0.01 to 0.1%). The same CDR3 is also encoded by other DNA sequences in this sample. V gene TRDV2 combines with J gene TRDJ1; TRDD3 matches 8 bases. This CDR3 has 17 amino acids. Germline assignment: CDR1 GEAIGNYY and CDR2 EKD. The trim removed 0 bases at V and 0 bases at J, leaving 8 bases unmatched. The chain's CDR3 is CACDTVGLGGYTDKLIF. CDR3 in DNA: TGTGCCTGTGACACCGTAGGGCTTGGGGGATACACCGATAAACTCATCTTT.

Concerning this clone itself: A far larger clone is off by one base, so a read error is likely. Other DNA sequences of this sample code for an identical CDR3. Written as DNA, the CDR3 is TGTGCCTGTGACCCCATTTTGGCTGGGGACCCTAGTAGGGTCTTCGACACAGATAAACTCATCTTT. As protein: CACDPILAGDPSRVFDTDKLIF. The chain employs TRDV2 and TRDJ1, with a possible D match to TRDD3 (6 bases). TCRdb carries no J gene annotation; the J gene was assigned here by matching the DNA with germline. Germline-derived CDR1 and CDR2 are GEAIGNYY and EKD. The CDR3 covers 22 residues.

This clone has at least ten counts. This chain uses TRDV2 with TRDJ1; tentatively, D is TRDD3 (5 bases). Germline V gene sequence: CDR1 GEAIGNYY, CDR2 EKD. This CDR3 is 19 amino acids long. V was clipped by 0 bases and J by 3 bases, with 25 bases between them. The CDR3 DNA sequence: TGTGCCTGTGACACCGTTACGGGGAATAAGCCCGTAGGCGCCGATAAACTCATCTTT. Its translation is CACDTVTGNKPVGADKLIF.

This clone turned up a few times. A far more abundant clone sits one base away, making this likely a read error. Other nucleotide sequences in the sample specify the same CDR3. The J gene is TRDJ1, the V gene TRDV2; D is perhaps TRDD2 (5 bases). Assignment of the J gene here rests on matching the DNA to germline, because TCRdb gives none. V was pared by 0 bases and J by 0 bases, with 19 bases between. The CDR3 spans 18 residues. Germline values: CDR1 GEAIGNYY, CDR2 EKD. CDR3 coding DNA: TGTGCCTGTGACACCACGGTCCCTACTTCGGCCAACACCGATAAACTCATCTTT. It translates to CACDTTVPTSANTDKLIF.

This clone was seen only a few times. This DNA translates differently at residue 11 from the TCRdb protein, which is that of a much larger clone; a read error is likely, and the protein shown is the DNA's own translation. The chain combines TRDV2 with TRDJ3; D is perhaps TRDD3 (5 bases). No J gene is reported in TCRdb; it was inferred here by comparing the DNA with germline. V shed 0 bases and J shed 0 bases, with 23 bases lying between them. The CDR3 consists of 22 residues. The germline V gene encodes CDR1 GEAIGNYY and CDR2 EKD. CDR3 region: CACDTVIARGHESSWDTRQMFF. Here the CDR3 DNA reads TGTGCCTGTGACACCGTCATCGCAAGGGGACACGAGAGCTCCTGGGACACCCGACAGATGTTTTTC.

On this clone: With a far larger clone one base away, a read error is the likely cause. Other DNA sequences in this sample translate to the same CDR3. The chain recombines TRDV2 with TRDJ1, with 10 bases matching TRDD3. Germline values: CDR1 GEAIGNYY, CDR2 EKD. This CDR3 contains 16 residues. The CDR3 DNA sequence: TGTGCCTGTGACATGCTGGGGGATAGTAGGACCGATAAACTCATCTTC. Encoded protein: CACDMLGDSRTDKLIF.

This clone has a handful of counts. It differs at one base from a far larger clone, so likely a read error. The same CDR3 can be traced to other DNA sequences in this sample. CDR3 in amino acids: CALGERPQKRDYALSTDKLIF. The CDR3 DNA sequence: TGTGCTCTTGGGGAACGTCCCCAGAAGCGGGATTATGCCCTTTCGACCGATAAACTCATCTTT. The chain links TRDV1 to TRDJ1; maybe TRDD3 (5 bases). The J gene, not given by TCRdb, was assigned here from a germline match of the nucleotide sequence. The CDR3 is made up of 21 amino acids. Looked up from germline, CDR1 is TSWWSYY and CDR2 is QGS. V lost 1 base and J lost 2, with 29 bases in between.

About this clone: TCRdb pairs this DNA with a much larger clone's protein that differs at residue 12, likely a read error; the protein shown was translated from the DNA. This chain connects TRDV2 to TRDJ1; D gene unclear. The J gene, left out of TCRdb, was set here by checking the DNA against germline. The V gene's germline CDR1 is GEAIGNYY and CDR2 EKD. CDR3 size: 16 residues. The ends were cut back, 3 bases at V and 8 bases at J, with 24 bases in the middle. The CDR3 DNA reads as TGTGCCTGTGACCACATTTTATCCCCGGGGCTGAGGAAACTCATCTTT. It encodes CACDHILSPGLRKLIF.

This clone was seen only a few times. TCRdb shows a much larger clone's protein in place of this DNA's translation, and the two differ at residue 18, likely through a read error; the protein shown is translated from the DNA. The CDR3 sequence: CALGELLLEPSGRRDKLTF. The CDR3 region has the DNA TGTGCTCTTGGGGAACTACTCCTAGAGCCCTCGGGGAGGCGCGATAAACTCACCTTT. The V gene call is TRDV1, and the J gene call is absent; TRDD3, the table's D call, lacks a check against the DNA. There are 19 residues in the CDR3. Germline loops: CDR1 TSWWSYY, CDR2 QGS.

This clone has just a few counts. This is likely an artifact of a read error, given a far larger clone one base away. Other DNA sequences within the sample encode an identical CDR3. The gene calls are TRDV2 and TRDJ1; 10 positions agree with TRDD3. TCRdb carries no J gene annotation; the J gene was assigned here by matching the DNA with germline. In germline, CDR1 is GEAIGNYY, CDR2 EKD. The V segment lost 3 bases and the J segment 2 bases; nucleotides outside the gene matches: 5. The CDR3 totals 15 residues. The CDR3 here is CACDPLLGDTDKLIF. The DNA for the CDR3 is TGTGCCTGTGACCCACTACTGGGGGATACCGATAAACTCATCTTT.

This clone qualifies as medium-sized. Other nucleotide sequences from this sample produce the same CDR3. V gene TRDV2 combines with J gene TRDJ1; weak D call: TRDD3 (5 bases). Between the trimmed V and J ends, which lost 3 bases and 0 bases, there was a span of 13 bases. CDR3 size: 15 residues. Germline CDR1 GEAIGNYY, CDR2 EKD. Here the CDR3 DNA reads TGTGCCTGTGACGGGATTACTGAATACACCGATAAACTCATCTTT. This gives the protein CACDGITEYTDKLIF.

This clone was counted only a few times. TCRdb's entry gives the protein of a much larger clone, which mismatches this DNA's translation at residue 12, likely from a read error; the protein reported here is translated from the DNA. Called V gene: TRDV2; the J gene was not called. Germline V lookup: CDR1 GEAIGNYY, CDR2 EKD. The CDR3 sequence is 14 residues long. In DNA form, the CDR3 reads TGTGCCTGTGACACCCCTTTTGTAGTTGGCGTACACATCTTT. Protein: CACDTPFVVGVHIF.

This clone appeared a few times. The protein held in TCRdb is that of a much larger clone and does not match this DNA's translation at residue 15, likely because of a read error; the protein shown is translated from the DNA. This chain joins TRDV2 and TRDJ1; 13 bases are a match to TRDD3. The J gene was missing in TCRdb and was found by matching the end of the DNA to germline. This CDR3 is built from 18 residues. Germline lookup yields CDR1 GEAIGNYY and CDR2 EKD. The chain's CDR3 is CACDTIILGDTRSDELIF. In DNA form, the CDR3 reads TGTGCCTGTGACACCATTATACTGGGGGATACGCGCTCCGATGAACTCATCTTT.

This clone was seen only a few times. With only one base between it and a far larger clone, this is likely a read error. The same CDR3 can be traced to other DNA sequences in this sample. The chain couples TRDV1 to TRDJ1; 11 nucleotides align to TRDD3. TCRdb supplies no J gene; here it was assigned by aligning the nucleotide sequence to germline. Trimming removed 5 bases from V and 2 bases from J; junction bases left unmatched: 19. Germline V gene sequence: CDR1 TSWWSYY, CDR2 QGS. There are 20 residues in the CDR3. The CDR3 is CALGNFPLDWGIRGTDKLIF. As DNA, the CDR3 is TGTGCTCTTGGGAACTTCCCCTTAGACTGGGGGATAAGGGGGACCGATAAACTCATCTTT.

This clone was seen more than once but under ten times. One end of the junction varies from germline; a read error may be responsible. Other DNA sequences in this specimen translate into the identical CDR3. The chain employs TRDV1 and TRDJ1; TRDD3 is a possible D gene (6 bases). The J gene is not listed in TCRdb, so it was assigned here from a DNA match to germline. CDR1 TSWWSYY and CDR2 QGS come from the germline V gene. The CDR3 is 19 residues long. The CDR3 DNA is TGTGCTCTCGGGGAAGGACGACAAGCGACGAAGGGGGAGTCCGATAAACTCATCTTT. Its protein product is CALGEGRQATKGESDKLIF.

Concerning this clone: A single base is all that separates this from a far larger clone, so a read error is likely. The rearrangement joins TRDV2 to TRDJ1; D possibly corresponds to TRDD3 (6 bases). Here the J gene came from matching the DNA to germline, since TCRdb omits it. V was pared by 1 base and J by 0 bases, with 14 bases between. The CDR3 has 16 residues. Germline CDR1 and CDR2: GEAIGNYY and EKD. CDR3 in DNA: TGTGCCTGTGACACTGTGGGGGCACGAGACACCGATAAACTCATCTTT. Translated, it gives CACDTVGARDTDKLIF.

Remarks on this clone: A single base is all that separates this from a far larger clone, so a read error is likely. Other DNA sequences in this sample translate to the same CDR3. TRDV2 is the V gene, and the J gene was not called; the D segment call TRDD3 is taken from the table without a DNA check. Germline CDR1 is GEAIGNYY and CDR2 is EKD. This CDR3 is 19 amino acids long. In DNA, the CDR3 is TGTGCCTGTGACACCCTCGTACTGGGGGATAGGGGAGACACCGATAAACTCATCTTC. This gives the protein CACDTLVLGDRGDTDKLIF.

For this clone: Translating this DNA gives a protein that differs at residue 5 from the TCRdb one, which belongs to a much larger clone; a read error is likely, and the protein shown is this translation. The chain couples TRDV2 to TRDJ3; TRDD3 aligns across 13 bases. Germline CDR1 reads GEAIGNYY; CDR2 reads EKD. The CDR3 is 21 residues long. Trimming removed 3 bases from V and 0 bases from J; junction bases left unmatched: 10. CDR3 sequence (DNA): TGTGCCTGTGACGCCTTACTGGGGGATACGGGGAGCTCCTGGGACACCCGACAGATGTTTTTC. It is translated as CACDALLGDTGSSWDTRQMFF.

To note about this clone: The translation of this DNA and the TCRdb protein of a much larger clone differ at residue 17, probably owing to a read error; the protein shown here is translated from the DNA. The V gene is TRDV1, but the J gene lacks a call; the table names TRDD3, a call not compared with the DNA. This CDR3 has 19 amino acids. Germline values: CDR1 TSWWSYY, CDR2 QGS. This CDR3 is CALGECQTLGDTGTDKPIF. CDR3 nucleotides: TGTGCTCTTGGGGAATGTCAAACACTGGGGGATACCGGCACCGATAAACCCATCTTT.

This clone has only a few counts. This sequence is one base from a far larger clone and is likely a read error. The CDR3, as DNA: TGTGCTCTTGGGGAATACCTTTCCGCGACCTCCTGGTACACCGATAAACTCATCTTT. This translates into CALGEYLSATSWYTDKLIF. This chain joins TRDV1 and TRDJ1; D is undetermined. Here the J gene came from matching the DNA to germline, since TCRdb omits it. CDR1 is TSWWSYY and CDR2 is QGS in the germline V gene. The CDR3 contains 19 residues. Trimming took off 2 bases at V and 0 bases at J, with 22 bases between the two ends.

Ten or more counts support this clone. A much larger clone differs by one base, so this may be a read error. Other DNA variants within this sample encode the same CDR3. The chain has TRDV1 and TRDJ1; D may be TRDD3 (5 bases). This CDR3 region has 15 residues. Germline V lookup: CDR1 TSWWSYY, CDR2 QGS. The CDR3 DNA is TGTGCTCTTGGGGAAGACATAGACCGGGGGGGTTTACTCATCTTC. This encodes CALGEDIDRGGLLIF.

In this sample, this clone turned up a few times. TCRdb pairs this DNA with a much larger clone's protein that differs at residue 18, likely a read error; the protein shown was translated from the DNA. There is no J gene call, but TRDV1 is given as the V gene; the table's D call of TRDD3 was not tested on the DNA. The germline V gene has CDR1 TSWWSYY and CDR2 QGS. This CDR3 has 19 amino acids. CDR3 loop: CALGEIQGVWGTSTDKLTF. In nucleotides, the CDR3 is TGTGCTCTTGGGGAAATCCAAGGGGTCTGGGGGACGTCCACCGATAAACTCACCTTT.

By proportion, this clone is medium-sized. Other DNA sequences within the sample encode an identical CDR3. The J gene is TRDJ1, the V gene TRDV1; 10 nucleotides agree with TRDD3. The CDR3 length is 21 residues. CDR1 TSWWSYY and CDR2 QGS come from the germline V gene. Trimming took 9 bases from V and 0 from J; bases not matched to a gene: 25. CDR3 in DNA: TGTGCTCTGCATGCAACTTCCTTTACGTTACTGGGGGATCCGTACACCGATAAACTCATCTTT. Its translation: CALHATSFTLLGDPYTDKLIF.

In its sample, this clone was seen a few times. TCRdb's listed protein matches a much larger clone and diverges from this DNA's translation at residue 8, likely through a read error; the protein shown comes from the DNA. CDR3 loop: CACDTAGPPHIPPYTDKLIF. In DNA form, the CDR3 reads TGTGCCTGTGACACCGCCGGCCCTCCTCACATCCCCCCGTACACCGATAAACTCATCTTT. The chain uses TRDV2 and TRDJ1; D ambiguous. TCRdb records no J gene; here it was assigned by comparing the DNA to germline. Germline V gene sequence: CDR1 GEAIGNYY, CDR2 EKD. This CDR3 comprises 20 residues. The V gene lost 0 bases and the J gene lost 0 bases, with 25 bases spanning the gap.

This clone was counted a few times. A read error likely explains why the TCRdb protein, taken from a much larger clone, differs from this DNA's translation at residue 15; the protein shown is translated from the DNA. CDR3 region: CALGERFFEYESSDELIF. For the CDR3, the DNA is TGTGCTCTTGGGGAAAGGTTCTTCGAGTACGAGTCCTCCGATGAACTCATCTTT. This sequence joins TRDV1 and TRDJ1; D is uncertain. Germline V gives CDR1 TSWWSYY, CDR2 QGS. This CDR3 spans 18 amino acids.

This clone was observed a handful of times. The protein that TCRdb holds for this DNA derives from a much larger clone and differs from the translated DNA at residue 7, which likely indicates a read error; the protein shown here is translated from the DNA. CDR3: CACDTAPLLGDTTWDTRQMFF. CDR3 DNA: TGTGCCTGTGACACCGCGCCCCTACTGGGGGATACCACCTGGGACACCCGACAGATGTTTTTC. The J gene is TRDJ3, the V gene TRDV2; 12 bases agree with TRDD3. V was pared by 0 bases and J by 2 bases, with 10 bases of the junction left unmatched. Germline CDR1 reads GEAIGNYY; CDR2 reads EKD. The CDR3 totals 21 residues.

In its sample, this clone was seen many times. This probably arose from a read error, given a far larger clone one base away. The sample carries other DNA sequences with the same CDR3. The rearrangement uses TRAV38-2/DV8 and TRDJ1; 13 bases are a match to TRDD3. Trimming at V came to 9 bases and at J to 3 bases, leaving 29 bases not matched to a gene. The germline V gene encodes CDR1 TSESDYY and CDR2 QEAYKQQN. The CDR3 length is 22 residues. The CDR3 bases are TGTGCTTCCTTCCTAGAGACCCATTACTGGGGGATACGCGTAGGGGGTCCCGATAAACTCATCTTT. This codes for CASFLETHYWGIRVGGPDKLIF.

This clone was counted only a few times. Given a far larger clone just one base away, this is likely a sequencing read error. At the DNA level, this CDR3 is encoded by other sequences in the same sample as well. TRDV1 is the V gene, and the J gene was not called; TRDD3, the D gene given by the table, was not confirmed from the DNA. Looked up from germline, CDR1 is TSWWSYY and CDR2 is QGS. This CDR3 has 26 residues. CDR3 sequence reads: CALGELSLRRTGGFGVLLGYTDKLIF. The CDR3 nucleotides read TGTGCTCTTGGGGAACTATCCCTACGCCGTACTGGGGGATTTGGGGTCTTATTGGGTTACACCGATAAGCTCATCTTT.

To note about this clone: TCRdb lists the protein of a much larger clone for this DNA, which differs at residue 14, so this is likely a read error; the protein given here is translated from the DNA itself. J is TRDJ2 and V is TRDV3; D possibly corresponds to TRDD3 (5 bases). The CDR3 is 22 residues long. Between the trimmed V and J ends, which lost 2 bases and 2 bases, there was a span of 36 bases. Germline V gene sequence: CDR1 TVYSNPD, CDR2 GDNSRS (reference sequence). The CDR3 region is CAFRTRSVGRLGYGRLTAQLFF. As DNA, the CDR3 is TGTGCCTTTCGAACCCGGTCAGTAGGGAGATTGGGGTACGGTCGATTGACAGCACAACTCTTCTTT.

Concerning this clone: A far larger clone is one nucleotide away, so this likely arose from a read error. The same CDR3 also results from other DNA sequences found in this sample. V and J are TRDV1 and TRDJ1, with a possible D match to TRDD3 (6 bases). Here the J gene came from matching the DNA to germline, since TCRdb omits it. The CDR3 runs to 16 residues. Germline V CDR1 and CDR2: TSWWSYY, QGS. Here the CDR3 DNA reads TGTGCTCTTGGGTACTGGGCGGAGGATAACACTGATAAACTCATCTTT. Protein product: CALGYWAEDNTDKLIF.

Points on this clone: The TCRdb record carries a much larger clone's protein, which differs from this DNA's translation at residue 3; a read error is the likely cause, and the protein listed here is the DNA translation. The rearrangement joins TRDV3 to TRDJ1, with 8 nucleotides matching TRDD3. Germline V CDR1 and CDR2: TVYSNPD, GDNSRS (reference sequence). V lost 4 bases, J lost 0 bases, and 34 bases stayed unmatched. The CDR3 consists of 23 residues. In nucleotides, the CDR3 is TGTGCCTCTAGAGGGGTTAGGTCGGGCCTACAGGGTGGGGGATTACTGTACACCGATAAACTCATCTTT. Its translation: CASRGVRSGLQGGGLLYTDKLIF.

As regards this clone: The sample holds other DNA sequences that translate to the same CDR3. The chain couples TRDV1 to TRDJ1; D possibly corresponds to TRDD3 (7 bases). CDR1 and CDR2 from the germline V gene are TSWWSYY and QGS. The V end was cut by 2 bases, the J end by 0 bases, with 40 bases between. The CDR3 has 25 amino acids. DNA of the CDR3: TGTGCTCTTGGGGAAAAGACACCTTCCCTTGGGGGACGACGAATAAGTAAACTCTACACCGATAAACTCATCTTT. This sequence encodes CALGEKTPSLGGRRISKLYTDKLIF.